The 16 T cell receptor beta chains below come from one sample, sequenced in a study of CD8 T cells in Susac syndrome. Random hexamers were used to reverse transcribe the RNA input (about 0.5 to 1 ug). A single record per CDR3 protein comes from TCRdb applying MiXCR to the immunoSEQ multiplex PCR reads. The sample records roughly 80,000 distinct CDR3 sequences, 91% being singletons. The specimen was CD8+ T cells from PBMCs. These receptors originate from a human donor with multiple sclerosis.

This clonotype was counted a single time. The chain carries TRBV30 and TRBJ2-2, with a possible D match to TRBD2 (6 bases). Between the trimmed V and J ends, which lost 5 bases and 6 bases, there was a span of 10 bases. This CDR3 region has 12 residues. Germline V lookup: CDR1 GTSNPN, CDR2 SVGIG (reference sequence). CDR3 region: CAWSWGAGELFF. The CDR3 region has the DNA TGTGCCTGGTCATGGGGGGCCGGGGAGCTGTTTTTT.

The chain recombines TRBV15 with TRBJ2-5; TRBD1 or TRBD2 may be the D gene (5 bases each). The CDR3 contains 13 residues. V gave up 8 bases and J gave up 4 bases, with 14 bases separating them. The germline V gene encodes CDR1 LNHNV and CDR2 YYDKDF (reference sequence). CDR3 amino acids: CATAWGLGETQYF. CDR3 bases: TGTGCCACCGCCTGGGGGTTGGGAGAGACCCAGTACTTC.

This sequence joins TRBV19 and TRBJ1-1, with TRBD1 as a possible D gene (5 bases). Germline CDR1 and CDR2: LNHDA and SQIVND (reference sequence). V was shortened by 4 bases and J by 0 bases, with 15 bases between the two germline ends. CDR3 size: 16 residues. The CDR3 reads CASSRGVVRMNTEAFF. In DNA, the CDR3 is TGTGCCAGTAGTAGGGGGGTGGTACGGATGAACACTGAAGCTTTCTTT.

V gene TRBV12-3 or TRBV12-4 combines with J gene TRBJ2-3, with TRBD2 identical over 8 bases. CDR3 length: 15 amino acids. J lost 1 base, V lost 6 bases, and 6 bases had no gene match. CDR3 protein: CASRATSEGTDTQYF. DNA of the CDR3: TGTGCCAGCAGGGCGACTAGCGAAGGCACAGATACGCAGTATTTT.

The rearrangement uses TRBV7-9 and TRBJ2-7, with D possibly matching TRBD1 (6 bases). Trimming took off 6 bases at V and 0 bases at J, with 9 bases between the two ends. Germline values: CDR1 SEHNR, CDR2 FQNEAQ (reference sequence). This CDR3 contains 13 residues. The CDR3 loop reads CASRRDISYEQYF. The CDR3 DNA sequence: TGTGCCAGCAGAAGGGACATCTCCTACGAGCAGTACTTC.

V usage is TRBV18 and J usage is TRBJ2-7; D unresolved. Trimming removed 3 bases from V and 4 bases from J, with 10 bases in between. The CDR3 runs 13 residues. The V gene's germline CDR1 is KGHSH and CDR2 LQKENI. In DNA, the CDR3 is TGTGCCAGCTCACCCTCCGACCGATACGAGCAGTACTTC. Encoded protein: CASSPSDRYEQYF.

The V gene is TRBV27, the J gene TRBJ2-7; D perhaps matches TRBD1 (6 bases). Trimming left V 2 bases short and J 0 bases short, with 11 bases between. Germline V CDR1 and CDR2: MNHEY, SMNVEV (reference sequence). The CDR3 is 15 residues long. The chain's CDR3 is CASSLTTGSSYEQYF. The DNA for the CDR3 is TGTGCCAGCAGTTTAACAACAGGGAGCTCCTACGAGCAGTACTTC.

The chain combines TRBV20-1 with TRBJ2-7, with 8 positions matching TRBD1. V lost 0 bases and J lost 2; bases outside the gene matches: 6. The V gene's germline CDR1 is DFQATT and CDR2 SNEGSKA (reference sequence). This CDR3 comprises 15 residues. In nucleotides, the CDR3 is TGCAGTGCTAGAGAAAAGGGACAGGCTACCTACGAGCAGTACTTC. Protein sequence: CSAREKGQATYEQYF.

The chain employs TRBV10-2 and TRBJ2-7; D is undetermined. CDR1 is WSHSY and CDR2 is SAAADI in the germline V gene. V dropped 5 bases and J dropped 0 bases, with 8 bases sitting between them. The CDR3 has 13 amino acids. For the CDR3, the DNA is TGCGCCAGCAGTCTCACTCACTCCTACGAGCAGTACTTC. Its translation: CASSLTHSYEQYF.

There are a few counts of this clonotype. This chain links TRBV27 with TRBJ2-2; no clear D gene. Per the germline V gene, CDR1 is MNHEY and CDR2 is SMNVEV (reference sequence). The ends were cut back, 5 bases at V and 2 bases at J, with 3 bases in the middle. The CDR3 totals 12 residues. The CDR3 sequence is CASSPNTGELFF. Written as DNA, the CDR3 is TGTGCCAGCAGTCCTAACACCGGGGAGCTGTTTTTT.

V gene TRBV4-2 combines with J gene TRBJ2-1, with D perhaps TRBD1 or TRBD2 (5 bases each). V was clipped by 5 bases and J by 6 bases, with 11 bases between them. This CDR3 spans 13 amino acids. Germline V gives CDR1 LGHNA, CDR2 YNFKEQ. The CDR3 protein is CASSGRGSNEQFF. In DNA form, the CDR3 reads TGTGCCAGCAGCGGCCGGGGCTCCAATGAGCAGTTCTTC.

The chain employs TRBV4-1 and TRBJ1-1; 7 nucleotides agree with TRBD1. Trimming removed 0 bases from V and 3 bases from J; junction bases left unmatched: 4. Germline V gene data show CDR1 as MGHRA and CDR2 as YSYEKL. The CDR3 is 15 amino acids. In nucleotides, the CDR3 is TGCGCCAGCAGCCAAGATCCGGGACAGTACACTGAAGCTTTCTTT. Residues: CASSQDPGQYTEAFF.

The rearrangement uses TRBV12-3 or TRBV12-4 and TRBJ2-3; 11 bases align to TRBD2. V shed 6 bases, J shed 0 bases, and the junction held 23 bases outside the gene matches. The CDR3 runs to 22 residues. CDR3 sequence: CASSAKPGGSGGGLASTDTQYF. The CDR3 DNA is TGTGCCAGCAGCGCAAAACCCGGGGGTAGCGGGGGGGGGCTTGCTAGCACAGATACGCAGTATTTT.

The genes are TRBV9 and TRBJ1-3; no firm D call. Trimming left V 0 bases short and J 2 bases short, with 12 bases between. Germline V CDR1 and CDR2: SGDLS, YYNGEE. There are 16 residues in the CDR3. This CDR3 reads CASSVGGGPTGNTIYF. The CDR3 DNA reads as TGTGCCAGCAGCGTAGGGGGAGGGCCAACTGGAAACACCATATATTTT. Full variable domain (outside the CDR3, taken from reference TRBV9 and TRBJ1-3): DSGVTQTPKHLITATGQRVTLRCSPRSGDLSVYWYQQSLDQGLQFLIQYYNGEERAKGNILERFSAQQFPDLHSELNLSSLELGDSALYFCASSVGGGPTGNTIYFGEGSWLTVV.

The chain uses TRBV7-3 and TRBJ2-3, with D possibly TRBD2 on 6 matching bases. Trimming removed 1 base from V and 4 bases from J, with 12 bases in between. The germline V gene has CDR1 SGHTA and CDR2 FQGTGA. The CDR3 runs to 15 residues. Here the CDR3 DNA reads TGTGCCAGCAGCTTAATTGGGGGGAGTGCAGATACGCAGTATTTT. Its translation: CASSLIGGSADTQYF.

The chain links TRBV6-1 to TRBJ2-5, with 11 bases fitting TRBD2. With V trimmed by 8 bases and J by 5 bases, 10 bases remained unmatched. Germline V gives CDR1 MNHNS, CDR2 SASEGT. CDR3 length equals 15 residues. The CDR3 is CASEVAGGPRETQYF. CDR3 sequence (DNA): TGTGCCAGCGAAGTAGCGGGGGGGCCGAGGGAGACCCAGTACTTC.